The rows below give T cell receptor beta chains drawn from one sample of a study of blood T cell repertoires in COVID-19. Some clones are missing from TCRdb's copy, which holds only in-frame ones; the method was immunoSEQ multiplex PCR. The data hold around 300,000 clones, with 90% observed a single time. Source material: PBMCs or T cells enriched from blood (not recorded which). The receptor set was obtained from a young woman with acute COVID-19. Both conserved end residues are part of each CDR3. Each record gives: D gene, clone size, J gene, V gene, CDR3 DNA, CDR3 protein. The D gene is left open where the match is weak. For some rows the clone size is stated as once, few or many, or as a class when expanded; others skip it.

>TRBD1|.|TRBJ2-2|TRBV2
TGTGCCAGCAGTGAAGCGGGCAGGGGGCGATCCCCCCCCGGGGAGCTGTTTTTT
CASSEAGRGRSPPGELFF
>.|.|TRBJ1-1|TRBV28
TGTGCCAGCATCTACCAGGTTTCTGAAGCTTTCTTT
CASIYQVSEAFF
>.|.|TRBJ2-7|TRBV6-5
TGTGCCAGCAGTCCGTCCTACGAGCAGTACTTC
CASSPSYEQYF
>.|.|TRBJ2-3|TRBV4-2
TGTGCCAGCAGCCAAGCCCAGGGGACAGATACGCAGTATTTT
CASSQAQGTDTQYF
>TRBD2|.|TRBJ2-1|TRBV9
TGTGCCAGCAGCCCCAGCGGGAGCTCCTACAATGAGCAGTTCTTC
CASSPSGSSYNEQFF
>.|.|TRBJ1-1|TRBV29-1
TGCAGCGTTGAGGTGGAGGGGTACACTGAAGCTTTCTTT
CSVEVEGYTEAFF
>.|.|TRBJ2-5|TRBV5-1
TGCGCCAGCAGCTCAACGCCCTCCTCGGAGGAGACCCAGTACTTC
CASSSTPSSEETQYF
>TRBD1|.|TRBJ1-2|TRBV27
TGTGCCAGCAGTTTGAGTCGACAGGGGAATGGCTACACCTTC
CASSLSRQGNGYTF
>TRBD1|once|TRBJ1-1|TRBV19
TGTGCCAGTAGTATAGGGTGGGACAGGGGGCGCGACACTGAAGCTTTCTTT
CASSIGWDRGRDTEAFF
>.|.|TRBJ1-1|TRBV7-9
TGTGCCAGCAGCCCGACAGTAGGGACTGAAGCTTTCTTT
CASSPTVGTEAFF
>TRBD1|.|TRBJ1-1|TRBV28
TGTGCCAGCACCCCACAGGGGCTGAACACTGAAGCTTTCTTT
CASTPQGLNTEAFF
>.|.|TRBJ1-1|TRBV6-5
TGTGCCAGCAGTTACTTCCAGGGGAACACTGAAGCTTTCTTT
CASSYFQGNTEAFF
>.|.|TRBJ1-2|TRBV28
TGTGCCAGCAGTTTTTCAGTCTATGGCTACACCTTC
CASSFSVYGYTF
>.|.|TRBJ2-5|TRBV19
TGTGCCAGTAGTACCCAGATAAAGGAGACCCAGTACTTC
CASSTQIKETQYF
>TRBD2|.|TRBJ2-1|TRBV5-1
TGCGCCAGCAGCTTGGTGCCCGAGCGGGGGGACAATGAGCAGTTCTTC
CASSLVPERGDNEQFF
>TRBD1|.|TRBJ2-1|TRBV7-3
TGTGCCAGCAGCGGGTCGGGACAGGGACGGAATGAGCAGTTCTTC
CASSGSGQGRNEQFF
>TRBD1|.|TRBJ2-1|TRBV27
TGTGCCAGCAGGACTCCGGGACAGGGGGCAAATGAGCAGTTCTTC
CASRTPGQGANEQFF
>TRBD2|.|TRBJ2-7|TRBV7-6
TGTGCCAGCAGCTTAAATAGACCTAGGACTAGGGGAACCTACGAGCAGTACTTC
CASSLNRPRTRGTYEQYF
>.|.|TRBJ1-1|TRBV20-1
TGCAGTGCTAGCGAGGGCTATGAAGCTTTCTTT
CSASEGYEAFF
>.|.|TRBJ2-1|TRBV11-3
TGTGCCAGCAGTACGGGGGAGATCTGGAGCTCCTACAATGAGCAGTTCTTC
CASSTGEIWSSYNEQFF
>TRBD2|.|TRBJ2-5|TRBV3-1/TRBV3-2
TGTGCCAGCAGCCAAGATCTAACTAGCGGGAGAATGGAGACCCAGTACTTC
CASSQDLTSGRMETQYF
>.|.|TRBJ1-6|TRBV27
TGTGCCAGCAGGACAGGACCGAATAATTCACCCCTCCACTTT
CASRTGPNNSPLHF
>.|.|TRBJ1-1|TRBV7-9
TGTGCCAGCAGCCAGGGGCCTGTGGACACTGAAGCTTTCTTT
CASSQGPVDTEAFF
>TRBD1|.|TRBJ1-2|TRBV19
TGTGCCAGTAGTCCCGGGACAGGGGGCGTAAGGGAGTATGGCTACACCTTC
CASSPGTGGVREYGYTF
>TRBD2|few|TRBJ2-7|TRBV6-1
TGTGCCAGCAGTGAGACTAGCGGGGGGCCTGACGAGCAGTACTTC
CASSETSGGPDEQYF
>.|.|TRBJ1-4|TRBV11-3
TGTGCCAGCAGCCGCCGGAGAGCAACTAATGAAAAACTGTTTTTT
CASSRRRATNEKLFF
>TRBD1|.|TRBJ2-5|TRBV30
TGTGCCTGGAGTCATTACAGGGGTGGGGGAGAGACCCAGTACTTC
CAWSHYRGGGETQYF